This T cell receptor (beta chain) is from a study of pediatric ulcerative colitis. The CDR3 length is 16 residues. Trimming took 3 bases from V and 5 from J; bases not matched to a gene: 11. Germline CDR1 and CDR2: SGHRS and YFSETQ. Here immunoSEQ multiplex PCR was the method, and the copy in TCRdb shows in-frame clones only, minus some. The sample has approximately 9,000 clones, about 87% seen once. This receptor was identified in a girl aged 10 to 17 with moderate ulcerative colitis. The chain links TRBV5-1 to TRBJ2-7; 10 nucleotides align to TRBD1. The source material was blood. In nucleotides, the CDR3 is TGCGCCAGCAGCTGGGGACAGGGGAAGGGTGGGGACGAGCAGTACTTC. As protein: CASSWGQGKGGDEQYF. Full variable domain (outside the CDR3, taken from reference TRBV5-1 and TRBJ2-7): KAGVTQTPRYLIKTRGQQVTLSCSPISGHRSVSWYQQTPGQGLQFLFEYFSETQRNKGNFPGRFSGRQFSNSRSEMNVSTLELGDSALYLCASSWGQGKGGDEQYFGPGTRLTVT.